Listed here is a single T cell receptor beta chain. The CDR3 runs 14 residues. V lost 6 bases to trimming and J lost 3 bases, with 11 bases between them. The V gene's germline CDR1 is ENHRY and CDR2 SYGVKD. RNA amounts of roughly 0.45 to 1 ug underwent reverse transcription with random hexamers. Coverage of TCR beta CDR3 amplification by immunoSEQ multiplex PCR extended to 54 Vbeta and 13 Jbeta. TCRdb itself ran the immunoSEQ multiplex PCR reads through MiXCR, one entry per CDR3 protein. The sample gives 150,000 to 200,000 distinct CDR3 sequences, around 94% of which show up once; roughly 0.099% is in the top ten. The data were obtained in a study of CD8 T cells in Susac syndrome. TCR beta sequences were obtained from blood CD8+ and CD4+ T cells. The multiple sclerosis controls comprised treatment-naive patients whose relapsing-remitting disease was stable or active.

The chain has TRBV10-3 and TRBJ2-2; D possibly corresponds to TRBD1 (5 bases). The sequencing sample was made of CD4+ T cells from PBMCs. This clonotype was obtained from a human donor with multiple sclerosis. The CDR3 protein is CAIRRGSDTGELFF. The CDR3 coding sequence is TGTGCCATCAGAAGGGGCTCGGACACCGGGGAGCTGTTTTTT.